This record concerns one T cell receptor beta chain sequence. The antigen remains unidentified. This record comes from a study of T cell responses to AZD1222 COVID-19 vaccine. Notes on the study in general: In all cases, repertoires were sampled only after the peak T cell response. Spike-specific TCRs gained breadth and depth after people received two AZD1222 doses. White British ancestry dominated among donors, who included more females, and clonal diversity was possibly underestimated. Baseline serology detected seropositivity in only six or seven AZD1222 recipients.

The CDR3 length is 11 residues. The germline gives CDR1 ENHRY, CDR2 SYGVKD. V gave up 11 bases and J gave up 4 bases, with 9 bases separating them. Profiled with immunoSEQ multiplex PCR; TCRdb holds only in-frame clones, not every one. Of some 87,000 clones listed, under 95% are singletons. The clonotype originates from an adult in good health. Sequenced material: peripheral blood, taken on day 0 of MenACWY control vaccination. The chain carries TRBV10-3 and TRBJ1-3; D is uncertain. DNA of the CDR3: TGTGCCGGCGGAGAGGGAAACACCATATATTTT. The encoded protein is CAGGEGNTIYF.